These 2 T cell receptor beta chains came from one sample sequenced in a study of CD8+ T cells in alopecia areata (dated by TCRdb to between 2017 and 2018). The label giving this sample's time point can be read as: roughly 24 weeks on oral tofacitinib. Per the publication, the treatment or condition label means: oral pan-JAK inhibitor, 5-10 mg twice daily. Library preparation used the immunoSEQ multiplex PCR assay. For TCR sequencing, RNA was extracted from every sample and reverse transcribed into cDNA to serve as template. Entries here come from immuneACCESS through TCRdb and include only in-frame sequences with V and J called. Some clones fail to appear in such tables; in the studies checked, an unresolved V gene covers under half of the shortfall, and the cause of the remainder is unknown. Here the sample has 190,000 or so clones; roughly 62% occur a single time. Roughly an eighth of the sample comes from the top ten.

Sequencing was performed on CD8+ T cells sorted from blood, taken at week 24, from a patient treated with tofacitinib. All receptors come from a human donor with alopecia areata.

The chain uses TRBV6-5 and TRBJ2-7; weak D call: TRBD1 (6 bases). V dropped 5 bases and J dropped 2 bases, with 10 bases sitting between them. CDR1 is MNHEY, CDR2 SVGAGI, per germline. This CDR3 region has 13 residues. CDR3 bases: TGTGCCAGCAGTATAAACAGGGCCTACGAGCAGTACTTC. Translated: CASSINRAYEQYF.

This chain joins TRBV10-3 and TRBJ2-7; 12 nucleotides match TRBD2. The CDR3 has 16 amino acids. Germline V gene sequence: CDR1 ENHRY, CDR2 SYGVKD. V was clipped by 1 base and J by 3 bases; unmatched bases: 4. CDR3 sequence (DNA): TGTGCCATCAGTGAGTGGTCTAGCGGGGGGGACTACGAGCAGTACTTC. It is translated as CAISEWSSGGDYEQYF.